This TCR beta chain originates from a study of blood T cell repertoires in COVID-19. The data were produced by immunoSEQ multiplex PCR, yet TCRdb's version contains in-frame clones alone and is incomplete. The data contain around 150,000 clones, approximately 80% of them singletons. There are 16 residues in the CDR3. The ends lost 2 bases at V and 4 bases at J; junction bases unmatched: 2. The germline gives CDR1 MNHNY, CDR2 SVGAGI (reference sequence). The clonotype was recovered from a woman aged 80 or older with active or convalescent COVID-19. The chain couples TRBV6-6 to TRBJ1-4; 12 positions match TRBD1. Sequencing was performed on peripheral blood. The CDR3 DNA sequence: TGTGCCAGCAGTTACGGGACAGGGGGCATTAATGAAAAACTGTTTTTT. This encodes CASSYGTGGINEKLFF.